The sequence of this TCR beta chain was determined in a study of molecular identifiers for immune sequencing clone quantification. Study conclusions and caveats: Barcode collisions between identical TCR molecules could shrink estimates of highly expanded clone sizes. Jurkat TCR RNA spiked in from one cell (amid more than 850,000 naive cells) was reportedly detectable.

This clonotype has ten or more counts. Its antigen remains unknown. Sorted inputs of roughly 18,000 to 1,100,000 cells, with 10%, 30% or 50% RNA, yielded naive CD8 libraries. CDR1 is SGDLS, CDR2 YYNGEE, per germline. The CDR3 is made up of 13 amino acids. Trimming cost V 2 bases and J 3 bases, with 8 bases left between them. TCRdb re-called the PCR reads with MiXCR, one entry per CDR3 protein. The repertoire holds about 640,000 distinct CDR3 sequences, just under 20% seen once, with around 0.9% in the top ten. The chain joins TRBV9 to TRBJ1-1; unclear D gene. This receptor was identified in a human donor in good health. Some libraries in this study had Jurkat cell RNA spiked in. Sequenced: naive CD8+ T cells from blood, with Jurkat cell RNA spiked in. Sample subset: FACS-sorted CD8+CD4-CCR7+CD45RA+ naive T cells. CDR3 DNA sequence: TGTGCCAGCAGCGTGGACGGAGACACTGAAGCTTTCTTT. Amino acid sequence: CASSVDGDTEAFF.